This paragraph covers one T cell receptor (beta chain) sequence. The antigen is not known. MiXCR, run by TCRdb on the reads, gives a single entry per CDR3 protein. The data show approximately 500,000 distinct CDR3 sequences, around 35% seen once. This specimen comes from a study of T cell repertoires in cytomegalovirus infection. At the level of the study: Public TCR beta signature analysis indicated the presence of both CMV infection and matching HLA type. Whole-study results and caveats: Pooled public TCR beta family frequency picked out CMV carriers with the relevant HLA. Clonotype analysis showed dominance of the ex vivo response by HLA-C-restricted CMV-specific TCR beta clonotypes.

The CDR3 is made up of 16 amino acids. CDR1 is LNHDA and CDR2 is SQIVND in the germline V gene (reference sequence). V lost 6 bases to trimming and J lost 7 bases; unmatched junction nucleotides: 10. The rearrangement joins TRBV19 to TRBJ2-2; 11 nucleotides line up with TRBD2. The source of this sequence is a human donor in good health (CMV status not recorded). Some clones in this sample may be carry-over from other donors' samples. The sample was cultured PBMCs, taken from culture after CMV antigen stimulation. The CDR3 DNA reads as TGTGCCAGTAGCCCCACCACTAGCGGGAGAGGCGGGGAGCTGTTTTTT. Its translation is CASSPTTSGRGGELFF.